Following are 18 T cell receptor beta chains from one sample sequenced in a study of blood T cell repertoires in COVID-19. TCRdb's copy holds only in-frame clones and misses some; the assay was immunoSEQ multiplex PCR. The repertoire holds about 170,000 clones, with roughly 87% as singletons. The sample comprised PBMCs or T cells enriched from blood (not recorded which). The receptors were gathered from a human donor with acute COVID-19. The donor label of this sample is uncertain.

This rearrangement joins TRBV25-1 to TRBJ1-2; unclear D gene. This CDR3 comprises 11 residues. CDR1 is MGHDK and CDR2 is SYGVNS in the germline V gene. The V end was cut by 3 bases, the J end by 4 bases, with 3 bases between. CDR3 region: CASSDIYGYTF. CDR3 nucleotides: TGTGCCAGCAGTGATATCTATGGCTACACCTTC.

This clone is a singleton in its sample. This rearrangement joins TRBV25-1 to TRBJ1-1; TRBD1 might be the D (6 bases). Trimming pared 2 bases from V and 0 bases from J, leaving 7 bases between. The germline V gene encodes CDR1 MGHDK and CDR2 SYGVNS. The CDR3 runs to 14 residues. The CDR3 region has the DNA TGTGCCAGCAGTGAAACAGGGATGAACACTGAAGCTTTCTTT. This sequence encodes CASSETGMNTEAFF.

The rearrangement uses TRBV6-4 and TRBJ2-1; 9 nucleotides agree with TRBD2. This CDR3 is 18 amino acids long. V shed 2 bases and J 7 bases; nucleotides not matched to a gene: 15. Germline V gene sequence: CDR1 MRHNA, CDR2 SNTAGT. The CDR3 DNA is TGTGCCAGCAGTGACACCATCAGGCGGGGGGGCCGCCGGAATGAGCAGTTCTTC. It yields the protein CASSDTIRRGGRRNEQFF.

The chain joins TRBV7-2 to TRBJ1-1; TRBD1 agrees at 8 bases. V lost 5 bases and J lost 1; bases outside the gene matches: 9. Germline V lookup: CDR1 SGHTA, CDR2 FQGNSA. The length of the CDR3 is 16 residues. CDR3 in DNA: TGTGCCAGCAGCGGAGGACAGGGCCGGGGGAACACTGAAGCTTTCTTT. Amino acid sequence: CASSGGQGRGNTEAFF.

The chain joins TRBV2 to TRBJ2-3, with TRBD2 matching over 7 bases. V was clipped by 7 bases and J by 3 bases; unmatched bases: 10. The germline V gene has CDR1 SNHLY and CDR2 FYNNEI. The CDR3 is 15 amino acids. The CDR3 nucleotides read TGTGCCAGCAAGCGGGGCAGCGGGTTAACAGATACGCAGTATTTT. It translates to CASKRGSGLTDTQYF.

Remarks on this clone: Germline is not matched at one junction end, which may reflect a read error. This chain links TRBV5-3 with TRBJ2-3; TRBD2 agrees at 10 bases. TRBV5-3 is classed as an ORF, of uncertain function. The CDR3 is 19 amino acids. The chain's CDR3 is CAGSLRASGGPTRTDTQYF. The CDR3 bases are TGTGCCGGAAGCCTCCGCGCTAGCGGGGGCCCTACTCGCACAGATACGCAGTATTTT.

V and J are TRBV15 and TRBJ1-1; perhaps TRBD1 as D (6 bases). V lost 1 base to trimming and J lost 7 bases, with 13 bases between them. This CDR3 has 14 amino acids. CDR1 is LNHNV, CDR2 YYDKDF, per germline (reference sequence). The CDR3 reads CATSRGAMDSEAFF. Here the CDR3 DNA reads TGTGCCACCAGCAGAGGGGCTATGGACAGTGAAGCTTTCTTT.

CDR3 region: CASSVEKDSISTDTQYF. The DNA for the CDR3 is TGTGCCAGCAGCGTAGAAAAAGACAGCATTTCCACAGATACGCAGTATTTT. The chain couples TRBV9 to TRBJ2-3, with TRBD1 as a possible D gene (5 bases). Germline V gene sequence: CDR1 SGDLS, CDR2 YYNGEE. The CDR3 sequence is 17 residues long. The V gene lost 0 bases and the J gene lost 2 bases, with 16 bases spanning the gap. Full variable domain (outside the CDR3, taken from reference TRBV9 and TRBJ2-3): DSGVTQTPKHLITATGQRVTLRCSPRSGDLSVYWYQQSLDQGLQFLIQYYNGEERAKGNILERFSAQQFPDLHSELNLSSLELGDSALYFCASSVEKDSISTDTQYFGPGTRLTVL.

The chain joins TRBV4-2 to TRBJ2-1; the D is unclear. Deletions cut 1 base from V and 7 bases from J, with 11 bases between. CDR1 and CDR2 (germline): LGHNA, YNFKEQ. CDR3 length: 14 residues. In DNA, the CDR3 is TGTGCCAGCAGCCAAGGGTCCTCGCGGAATGAGCAGTTCTTC. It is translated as CASSQGSSRNEQFF.

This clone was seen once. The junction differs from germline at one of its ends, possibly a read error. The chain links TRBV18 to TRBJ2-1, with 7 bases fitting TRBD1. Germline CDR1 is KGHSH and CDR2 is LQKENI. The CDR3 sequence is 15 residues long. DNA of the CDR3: TGTGCCAGCTCCCCCCCGGGACAGACCTACAATGATCAGTTCTTC. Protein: CASSPPGQTYNDQFF.

The CDR3 reads CASSITELDAQYF. In DNA form, the CDR3 reads TGTGCCAGTAGTATAACAGAGTTAGACGCGCAGTATTTT. The rearrangement links TRBV19 to TRBJ2-3; D remains ambiguous. Germline CDR1 and CDR2: LNHDA and SQIVND (reference sequence). The CDR3 runs 13 residues. Between the trimmed V and J ends, which lost 2 bases and 10 bases, there was a span of 13 bases.

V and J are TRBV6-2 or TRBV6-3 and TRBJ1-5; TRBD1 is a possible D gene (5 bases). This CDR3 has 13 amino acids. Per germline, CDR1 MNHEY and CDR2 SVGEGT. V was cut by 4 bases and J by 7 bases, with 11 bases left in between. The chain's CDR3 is CASSSGSGQPQHF. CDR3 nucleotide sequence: TGTGCCAGCAGTTCAGGGTCCGGACAGCCCCAGCATTTT.

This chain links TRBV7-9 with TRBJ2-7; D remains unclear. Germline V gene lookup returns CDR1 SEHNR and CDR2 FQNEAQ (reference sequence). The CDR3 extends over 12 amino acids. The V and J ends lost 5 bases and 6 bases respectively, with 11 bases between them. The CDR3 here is CASSPSGGEQYF. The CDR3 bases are TGTGCCAGCAGCCCCTCCGGCGGCGAGCAGTACTTC.

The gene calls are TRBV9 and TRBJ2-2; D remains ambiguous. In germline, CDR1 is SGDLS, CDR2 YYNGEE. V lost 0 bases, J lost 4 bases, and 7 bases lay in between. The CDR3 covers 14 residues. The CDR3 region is CASSVGYGTGELFF. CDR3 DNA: TGTGCCAGCAGCGTAGGGTACGGCACCGGGGAGCTGTTTTTT. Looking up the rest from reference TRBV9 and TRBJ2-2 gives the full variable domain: DSGVTQTPKHLITATGQRVTLRCSPRSGDLSVYWYQQSLDQGLQFLIQYYNGEERAKGNILERFSAQQFPDLHSELNLSSLELGDSALYFCASSVGYGTGELFFGEGSRLTVL.

The CDR3: CACSLGTGRNGYTF. CDR3 in DNA: TGTGCCTGCTCGCTCGGGACAGGGCGAAATGGCTACACCTTC. The chain joins TRBV30 to TRBJ1-2; 9 positions agree with TRBD1. Germline V gives CDR1 GTSNPN, CDR2 SVGIG (reference sequence). V lost 6 bases and J lost 6; bases outside the gene matches: 11. This CDR3 spans 14 amino acids.

CDR3 bases: TGTGCCTGGAGTAGGGCAGCAGGGTCTTATAGCAATCAGCCCCAGCATTTT. It encodes CAWSRAAGSYSNQPQHF. The genes are TRBV30 and TRBJ1-5, with a possible D match to TRBD1 (5 bases). V lost 2 bases, J lost 0 bases, and 17 bases lay in between. There are 17 residues in the CDR3. Germline-derived CDR1 and CDR2 are GTSNPN and SVGIG (reference sequence).

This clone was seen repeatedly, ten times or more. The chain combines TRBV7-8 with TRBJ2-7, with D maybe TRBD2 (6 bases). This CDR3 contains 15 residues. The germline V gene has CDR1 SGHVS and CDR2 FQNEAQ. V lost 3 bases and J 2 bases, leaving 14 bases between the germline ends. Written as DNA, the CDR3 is TGTGCCAGCAGCTTCAGTCCGGGACTGACCTACGAGCAGTACTTC. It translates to CASSFSPGLTYEQYF.

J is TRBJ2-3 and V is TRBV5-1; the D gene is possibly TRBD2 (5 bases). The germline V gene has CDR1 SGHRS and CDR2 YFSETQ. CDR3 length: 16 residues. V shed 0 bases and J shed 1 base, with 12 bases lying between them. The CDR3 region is CASSLELGWGTDTQYF. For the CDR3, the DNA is TGCGCCAGCAGCTTGGAACTAGGGTGGGGCACAGATACGCAGTATTTT.